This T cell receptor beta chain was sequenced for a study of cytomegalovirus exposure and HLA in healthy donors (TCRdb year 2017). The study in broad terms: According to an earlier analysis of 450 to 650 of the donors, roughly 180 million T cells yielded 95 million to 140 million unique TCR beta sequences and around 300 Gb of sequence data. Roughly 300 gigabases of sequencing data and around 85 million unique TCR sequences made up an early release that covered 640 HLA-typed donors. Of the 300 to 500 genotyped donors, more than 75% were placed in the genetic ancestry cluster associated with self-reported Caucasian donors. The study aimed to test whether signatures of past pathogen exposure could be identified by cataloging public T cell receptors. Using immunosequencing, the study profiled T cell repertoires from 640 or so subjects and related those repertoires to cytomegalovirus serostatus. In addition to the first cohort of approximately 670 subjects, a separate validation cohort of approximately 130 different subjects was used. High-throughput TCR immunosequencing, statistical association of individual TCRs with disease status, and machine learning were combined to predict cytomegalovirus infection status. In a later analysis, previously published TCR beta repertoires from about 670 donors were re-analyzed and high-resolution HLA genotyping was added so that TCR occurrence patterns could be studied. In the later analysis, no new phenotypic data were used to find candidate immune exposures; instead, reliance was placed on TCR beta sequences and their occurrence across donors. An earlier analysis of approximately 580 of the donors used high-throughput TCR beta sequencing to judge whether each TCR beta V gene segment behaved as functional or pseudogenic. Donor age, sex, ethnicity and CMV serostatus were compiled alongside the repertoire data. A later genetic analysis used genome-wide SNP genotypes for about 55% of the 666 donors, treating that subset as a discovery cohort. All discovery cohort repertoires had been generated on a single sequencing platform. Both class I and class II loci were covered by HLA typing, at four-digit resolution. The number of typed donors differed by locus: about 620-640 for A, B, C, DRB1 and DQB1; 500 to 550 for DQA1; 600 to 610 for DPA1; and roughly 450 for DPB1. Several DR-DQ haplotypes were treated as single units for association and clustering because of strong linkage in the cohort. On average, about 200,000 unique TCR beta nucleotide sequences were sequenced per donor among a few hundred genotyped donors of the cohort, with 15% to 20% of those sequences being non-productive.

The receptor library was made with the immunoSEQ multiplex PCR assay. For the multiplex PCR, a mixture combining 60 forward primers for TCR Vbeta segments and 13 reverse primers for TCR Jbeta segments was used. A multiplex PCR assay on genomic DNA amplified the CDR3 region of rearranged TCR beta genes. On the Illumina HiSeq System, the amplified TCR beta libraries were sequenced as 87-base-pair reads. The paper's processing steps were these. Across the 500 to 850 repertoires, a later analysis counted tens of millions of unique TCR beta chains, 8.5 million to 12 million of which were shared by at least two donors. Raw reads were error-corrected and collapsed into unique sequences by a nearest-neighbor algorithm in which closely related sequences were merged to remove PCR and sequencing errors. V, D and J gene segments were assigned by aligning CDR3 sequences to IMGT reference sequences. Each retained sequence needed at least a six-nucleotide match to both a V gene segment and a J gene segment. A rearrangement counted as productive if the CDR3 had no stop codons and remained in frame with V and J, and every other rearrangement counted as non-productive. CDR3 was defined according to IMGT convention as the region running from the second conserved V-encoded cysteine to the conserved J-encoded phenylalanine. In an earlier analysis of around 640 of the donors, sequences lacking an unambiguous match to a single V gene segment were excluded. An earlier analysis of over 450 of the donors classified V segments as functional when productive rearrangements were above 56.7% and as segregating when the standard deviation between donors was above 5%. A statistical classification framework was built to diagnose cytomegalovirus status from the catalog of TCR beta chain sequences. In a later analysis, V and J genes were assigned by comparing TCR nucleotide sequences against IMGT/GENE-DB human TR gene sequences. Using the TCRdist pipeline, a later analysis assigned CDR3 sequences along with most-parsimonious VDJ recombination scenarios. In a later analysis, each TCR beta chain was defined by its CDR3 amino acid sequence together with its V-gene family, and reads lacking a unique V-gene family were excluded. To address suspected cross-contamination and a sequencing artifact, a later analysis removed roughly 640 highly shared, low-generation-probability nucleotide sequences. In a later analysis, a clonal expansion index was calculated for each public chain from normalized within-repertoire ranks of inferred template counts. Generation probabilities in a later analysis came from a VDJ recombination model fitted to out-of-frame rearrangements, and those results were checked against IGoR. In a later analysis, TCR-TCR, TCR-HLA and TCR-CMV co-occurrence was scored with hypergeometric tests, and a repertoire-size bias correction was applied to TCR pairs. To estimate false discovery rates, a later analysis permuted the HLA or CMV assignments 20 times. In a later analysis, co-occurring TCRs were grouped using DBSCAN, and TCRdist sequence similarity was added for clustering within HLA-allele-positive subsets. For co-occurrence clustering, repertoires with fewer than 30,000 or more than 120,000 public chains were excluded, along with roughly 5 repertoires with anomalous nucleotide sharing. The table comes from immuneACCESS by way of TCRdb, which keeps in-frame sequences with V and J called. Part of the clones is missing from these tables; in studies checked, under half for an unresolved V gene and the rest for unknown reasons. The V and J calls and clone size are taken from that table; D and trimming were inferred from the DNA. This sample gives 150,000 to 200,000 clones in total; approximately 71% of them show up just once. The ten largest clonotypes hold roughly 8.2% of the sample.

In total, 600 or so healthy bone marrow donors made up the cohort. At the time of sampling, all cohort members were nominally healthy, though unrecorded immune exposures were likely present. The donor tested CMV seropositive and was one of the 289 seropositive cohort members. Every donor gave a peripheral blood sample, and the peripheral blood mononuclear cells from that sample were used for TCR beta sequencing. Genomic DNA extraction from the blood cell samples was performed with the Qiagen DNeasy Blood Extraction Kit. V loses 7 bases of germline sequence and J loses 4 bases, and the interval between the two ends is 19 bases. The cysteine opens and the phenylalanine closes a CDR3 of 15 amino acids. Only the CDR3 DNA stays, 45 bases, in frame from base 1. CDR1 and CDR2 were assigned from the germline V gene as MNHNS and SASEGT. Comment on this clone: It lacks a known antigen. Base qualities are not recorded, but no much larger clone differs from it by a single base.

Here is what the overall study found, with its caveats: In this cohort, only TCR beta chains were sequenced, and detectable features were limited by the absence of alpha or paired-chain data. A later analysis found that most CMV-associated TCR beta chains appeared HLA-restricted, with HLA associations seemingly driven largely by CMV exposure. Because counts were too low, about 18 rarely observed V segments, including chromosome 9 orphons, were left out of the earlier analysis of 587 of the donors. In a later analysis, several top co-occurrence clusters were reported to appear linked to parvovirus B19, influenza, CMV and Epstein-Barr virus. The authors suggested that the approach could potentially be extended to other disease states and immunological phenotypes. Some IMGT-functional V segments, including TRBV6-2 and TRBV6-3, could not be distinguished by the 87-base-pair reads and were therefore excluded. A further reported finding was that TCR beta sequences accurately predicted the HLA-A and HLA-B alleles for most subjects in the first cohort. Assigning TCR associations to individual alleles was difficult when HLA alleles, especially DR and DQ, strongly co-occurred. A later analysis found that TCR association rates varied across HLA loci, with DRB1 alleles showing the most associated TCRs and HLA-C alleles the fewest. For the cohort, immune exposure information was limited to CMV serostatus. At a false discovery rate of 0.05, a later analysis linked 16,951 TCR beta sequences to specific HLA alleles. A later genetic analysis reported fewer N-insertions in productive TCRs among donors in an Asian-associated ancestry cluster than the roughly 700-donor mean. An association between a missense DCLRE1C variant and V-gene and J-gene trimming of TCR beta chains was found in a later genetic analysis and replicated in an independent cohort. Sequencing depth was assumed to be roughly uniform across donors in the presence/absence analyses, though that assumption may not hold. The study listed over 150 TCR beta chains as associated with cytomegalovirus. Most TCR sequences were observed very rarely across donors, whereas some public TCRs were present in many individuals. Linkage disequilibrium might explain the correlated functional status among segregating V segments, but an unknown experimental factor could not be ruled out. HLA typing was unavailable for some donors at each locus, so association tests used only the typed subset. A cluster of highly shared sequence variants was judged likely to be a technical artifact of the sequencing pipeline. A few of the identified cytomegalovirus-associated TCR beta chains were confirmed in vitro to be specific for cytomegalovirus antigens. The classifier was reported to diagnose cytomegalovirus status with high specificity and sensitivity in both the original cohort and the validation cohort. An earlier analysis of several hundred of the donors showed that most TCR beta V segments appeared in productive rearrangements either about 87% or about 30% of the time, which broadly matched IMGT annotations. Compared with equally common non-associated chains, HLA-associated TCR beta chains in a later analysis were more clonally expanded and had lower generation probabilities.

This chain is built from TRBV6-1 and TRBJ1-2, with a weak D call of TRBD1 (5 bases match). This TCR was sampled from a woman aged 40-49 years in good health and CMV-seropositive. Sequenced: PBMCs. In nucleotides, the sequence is TGTGCCAGCACTCGTGCCTCGGGAGGGGCCTATGGCTACACCTTC. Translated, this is CASTRASGGAYGYTF.